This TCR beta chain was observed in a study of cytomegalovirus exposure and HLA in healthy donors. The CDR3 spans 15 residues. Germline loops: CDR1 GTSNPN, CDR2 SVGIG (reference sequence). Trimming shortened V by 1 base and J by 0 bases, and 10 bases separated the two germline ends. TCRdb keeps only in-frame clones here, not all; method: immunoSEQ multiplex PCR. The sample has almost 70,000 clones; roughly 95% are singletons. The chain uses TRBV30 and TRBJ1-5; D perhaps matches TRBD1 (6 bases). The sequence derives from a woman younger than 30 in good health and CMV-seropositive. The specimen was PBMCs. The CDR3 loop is CAWSGTAHSNQPQHF. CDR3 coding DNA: TGTGCCTGGAGTGGGACAGCCCATAGCAATCAGCCCCAGCATTTT.